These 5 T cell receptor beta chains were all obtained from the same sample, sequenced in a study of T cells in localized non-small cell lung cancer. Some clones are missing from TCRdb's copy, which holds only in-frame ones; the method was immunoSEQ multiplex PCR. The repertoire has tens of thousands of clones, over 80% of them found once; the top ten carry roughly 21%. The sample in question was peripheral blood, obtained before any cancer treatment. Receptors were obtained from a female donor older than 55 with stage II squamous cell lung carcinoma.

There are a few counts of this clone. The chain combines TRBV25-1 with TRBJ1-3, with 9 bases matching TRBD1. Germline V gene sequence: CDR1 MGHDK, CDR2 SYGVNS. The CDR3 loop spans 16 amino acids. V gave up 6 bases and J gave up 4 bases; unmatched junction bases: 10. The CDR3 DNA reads TGTGCCAGCAGCCTAGGGACAGGGTTAGGGGGAAACACCATATATTTT. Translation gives CASSLGTGLGGNTIYF.

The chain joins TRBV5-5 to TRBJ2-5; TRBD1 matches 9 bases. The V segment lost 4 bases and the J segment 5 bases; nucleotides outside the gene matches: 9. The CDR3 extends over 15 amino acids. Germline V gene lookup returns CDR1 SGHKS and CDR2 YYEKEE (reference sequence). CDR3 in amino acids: CASSSRDRAGETQYF. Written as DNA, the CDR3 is TGTGCCAGCAGCAGCCGGGACAGGGCGGGGGAGACCCAGTACTTC.

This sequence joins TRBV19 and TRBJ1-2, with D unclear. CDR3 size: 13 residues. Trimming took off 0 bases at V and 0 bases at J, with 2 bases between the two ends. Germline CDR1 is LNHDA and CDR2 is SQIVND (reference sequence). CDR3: CASSIESNYGYTF. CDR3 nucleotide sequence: TGTGCCAGTAGTATAGAATCTAACTATGGCTACACCTTC.

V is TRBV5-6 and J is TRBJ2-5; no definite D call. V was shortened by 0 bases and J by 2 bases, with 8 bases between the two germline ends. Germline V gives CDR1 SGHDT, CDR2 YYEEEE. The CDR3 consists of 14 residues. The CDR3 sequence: CASSLAVRQETQYF. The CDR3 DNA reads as TGTGCCAGCAGCTTGGCTGTCAGACAAGAGACCCAGTACTTC.

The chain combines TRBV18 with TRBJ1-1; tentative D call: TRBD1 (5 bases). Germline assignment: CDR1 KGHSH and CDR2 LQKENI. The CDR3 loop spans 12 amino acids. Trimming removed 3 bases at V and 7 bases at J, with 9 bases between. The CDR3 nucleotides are TGTGCCAGCTCACCGGACACGATTGAAGCTTTCTTT. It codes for CASSPDTIEAFF.